These 30 T cell receptor beta chains originate from one sample sequenced in a study of T cells after yellow fever vaccination. Using its own MiXCR run on the 5' RACE reads, TCRdb lists one record per CDR3 protein. Of some 120,000 distinct CDR3 sequences in the sample, 6.5% to 8% were seen once. The specimen comprised CD4+ T cells sorted from PBMCs, sampled more than 8 days after the first yellow fever vaccination. The receptors come from a man between 18 and 35 years old who received the YFV17D yellow fever vaccine.

This clonotype was observed at least ten times. The genes are TRBV12-3 or TRBV12-4 and TRBJ1-2; 8 positions agree with TRBD1. Germline trimming cut 5 bases from V and 14 bases from J; bases unmatched to any gene: 16. The CDR3 is 14 amino acids. CDR3 loop: CASSRQGHSSETTF. The CDR3 DNA reads TGTGCCAGCAGTCGACAGGGGCACTCATCAGAGACTACCTTC.

J is TRBJ2-7 and V is TRBV12-3 or TRBV12-4, with TRBD1 identical over 7 bases. CDR3 length: 16 residues. The ends lost 7 bases at V and 4 bases at J; junction bases unmatched: 16. This CDR3 is CASKCPLRDSVYEQYF. CDR3 in DNA: TGTGCCAGCAAATGCCCCCTCCGGGACAGTGTGTACGAGCAGTACTTC.

The rearrangement joins TRBV5-1 to TRBJ1-4; D is perhaps TRBD1 (5 bases). In germline, CDR1 is SGHRS, CDR2 YFSETQ. This CDR3 has 15 amino acids. Trimming stripped 4 bases from V and 3 bases from J, with 13 bases between. The DNA of the CDR3 is TGCGCCAGCAGCCGCCCAGGGCAGGCTAATGAAAAACTGTTTTTT. It translates to CASSRPGQANEKLFF.

The V and J genes are TRBV5-1 and TRBJ1-3, with a tentative D call TRBD1 (6 bases). Germline lookup yields CDR1 SGHRS and CDR2 YFSETQ. This CDR3 region has 14 residues. The ends were cut back, 0 bases at V and 4 bases at J, with 8 bases in the middle. The chain's CDR3 is CASSLDREGNTIYF. In nucleotides, the CDR3 is TGCGCCAGCAGCTTGGACAGGGAGGGAAACACCATATATTTT.

This clonotype was counted at least ten times. This chain connects TRBV12-3 or TRBV12-4 to TRBJ1-1; D gene uncertain. This CDR3 is 13 amino acids long. The ends were cut back, 8 bases at V and 1 base at J, with 11 bases in the middle. CDR3 region: CASERFRNTEAFF. The CDR3, as DNA: TGTGCCAGCGAGAGGTTCAGGAACACTGAAGCTTTCTTT.

This clonotype was counted many times. J is TRBJ2-1 and V is TRBV10-1, with TRBD1 as a possible D gene (5 bases). Germline CDR1 reads WNHNN; CDR2 reads SYGVQD (reference sequence). The CDR3 is 14 amino acids. The V end was cut by 3 bases, the J end by 5 bases, with 11 bases between. The CDR3 sequence: CASSDRVRNNEQFF. The CDR3 nucleotides read TGCGCCAGCAGTGACAGGGTTAGGAACAATGAGCAGTTCTTC.

This clonotype was counted many times. The chain has TRBV5-1 and TRBJ2-2; no firm D call. The CDR3 loop spans 16 amino acids. Looked up from germline, CDR1 is SGHRS and CDR2 is YFSETQ. The V and J ends lost 0 bases and 2 bases respectively, with 11 bases between them. In DNA, the CDR3 is TGCGCCAGCAGCTTGGCGCAGGTGGGAAACACCGGGGAGCTGTTTTTT. It specifies CASSLAQVGNTGELFF.

This clonotype was observed many times. The chain couples TRBV3-1 to TRBJ2-5, with D unclear. Trimming cost V 1 base and J 5 bases, with 5 bases left between them. Germline CDR1 and CDR2: LGHDT and YNNKEL (reference sequence). The CDR3 contains 12 residues. The chain's CDR3 is CASSQVGETQYF. In nucleotides, the CDR3 is TGTGCCAGCAGCCAAGTGGGGGAGACCCAGTACTTC.

This clonotype has a count of ten or more. J is TRBJ1-2 and V is TRBV20-1; D is unclear. CDR1 DFQATT and CDR2 SNEGSKA come from the germline V gene (reference sequence). The CDR3 length is 14 residues. V lost 0 bases and J lost 8, with 16 bases in between. The CDR3 bases are TGCAGTGCTAGAGATATGTTTGAAATGATGGGCTACACCTTC. It codes for CSARDMFEMMGYTF.

This clonotype was observed many times. CDR3 in amino acids: CASSVGRLVFEQFF. CDR3 sequence (DNA): TGTGCCAGCAGCGTCGGGCGCCTGGTGTTTGAGCAGTTCTTC. This rearrangement joins TRBV11-2 to TRBJ2-1; D is unclear. CDR1 is SGHAT and CDR2 is FQNNGV in the germline V gene. V shed 5 bases and J shed 9 bases, with 17 bases lying between them. The length of the CDR3 is 14 residues.

At least ten counts were recorded for this clonotype. This rearrangement joins TRBV5-1 to TRBJ2-7; D is uncertain. Trimming removed 4 bases from V and 1 base from J, with 12 bases in between. Looked up from germline, CDR1 is SGHRS and CDR2 is YFSETQ. There are 14 residues in the CDR3. CDR3 amino acids: CASSPGPGSYEQYF. The DNA of the CDR3 is TGCGCCAGCAGCCCCGGTCCTGGTTCCTACGAGCAGTACTTC.

As for this clonotype: Just one base apart from a much larger clone, this may be a read error. J is TRBJ1-3 and V is TRBV7-6; D not certain. The CDR3 has 14 amino acids. The V end was cut by 8 bases, the J end by 1 base, with 12 bases between. CDR1 and CDR2 from the germline V gene are SGHVS and FNYEAQ. The CDR3 DNA is TGTGCCAGCTACCCGGCGGGATCTGGAAACACCATATATTTT. This codes for CASYPAGSGNTIYF. Using reference TRBV7-6 and TRBJ1-3 for the parts outside the CDR3, the full variable domain is GAGVSQSPRYKVTKRGQDVALRCDPISGHVSLYWYRQALGQGPEFLTYFNYEAQQDKSGLPNDRFSAERPEGSISTLTIQRTEQRDSAMYRCASYPAGSGNTIYFGEGSWLTVV.

This clonotype was seen ten or more times. The chain employs TRBV24-1 and TRBJ2-5; possibly TRBD1 or TRBD2 for D (7 bases each). This CDR3 is 16 amino acids long. Trimming shortened V by 2 bases and J by 1 base, and 13 bases separated the two germline ends. CDR1 is KGHDR and CDR2 is SFDVKD in the germline V gene. The CDR3 nucleotides are TGTGCCACCAGTGATTCCAGGGGGGGGCGCCAAGAGACCCAGTACTTC. Residues: CATSDSRGGRQETQYF.

The chain combines TRBV11-2 with TRBJ1-2; no firm D call. The CDR3 sequence is 17 residues long. V dropped 3 bases and J dropped 3 bases, with 20 bases sitting between them. CDR1 is SGHAT, CDR2 FQNNGV, per germline. The CDR3 bases are TGTGCCAGCAGCTTTCCCCCGGAGGAGGTTCGGCACTATGGCTACACCTTC. Translated: CASSFPPEEVRHYGYTF.

This clonotype was seen at least ten times. The V and J genes are TRBV28 and TRBJ1-1; D unresolved. The germline V gene has CDR1 MDHEN and CDR2 SYDVKM. The CDR3 consists of 14 residues. V was shortened by 6 bases and J by 3 bases, with 14 bases between the two germline ends. The CDR3, as DNA: TGTGCCAGCAGGTTGAGGGCCGCGCACACTGAAGCTTTCTTT. Protein product: CASRLRAAHTEAFF.

This clonotype has at least ten counts. The gene calls are TRBV9 and TRBJ2-2; TRBD1 matches 12 bases. Trimming at V came to 3 bases and at J to 6 bases, leaving 6 bases not matched to a gene. Germline V gene sequence: CDR1 SGDLS, CDR2 YYNGEE. This CDR3 has 16 amino acids. CDR3 nucleotides: TGTGCCAGCAGCGCGACCGGGACAGGGGGCTCCGGGGAGCTGTTTTTT. As protein: CASSATGTGGSGELFF.

This clonotype occurred many times. The J gene is TRBJ2-7, the V gene TRBV13; D is unresolved. The ends were cut back, 5 bases at V and 7 bases at J, with 18 bases in the middle. The CDR3 consists of 14 residues. Looked up from germline, CDR1 is PRHDT and CDR2 is FYEKMQ (reference sequence). As DNA, the CDR3 is TGTGCCAGCAGCCCCGGGCCCCCAAGGCGGGAGCAGTACTTC. Translating gives CASSPGPPRREQYF.

This clonotype was observed at least ten times. The V call is TRBV5-1, the J call TRBJ2-3; D may correspond to TRBD1 or TRBD2 (5 bases each). V lost 2 bases and J lost 5, with 12 bases in between. The germline gives CDR1 SGHRS, CDR2 YFSETQ. The CDR3 covers 14 residues. The CDR3 DNA sequence: TGCGCCAGCAGCTTAGGGACCCGGAGAGATACGCAGTATTTT. It translates to CASSLGTRRDTQYF.

This clonotype was found many times. This chain joins TRBV24-1 and TRBJ2-1; D ambiguous. The CDR3 sequence is 14 residues long. Germline CDR1 and CDR2: KGHDR and SFDVKD. Trimming removed 2 bases at V and 12 bases at J, with 16 bases between. The CDR3 DNA reads as TGTGCCACCAGTGATTCCCCGAGTTTATGGACGCAGTTCTTC. Translation: CATSDSPSLWTQFF.

This clonotype was detected many times. The chain links TRBV11-2 to TRBJ2-3; D remains ambiguous. Trimming cost V 2 bases and J 5 bases, with 11 bases left between them. This CDR3 spans 14 amino acids. Germline loops: CDR1 SGHAT, CDR2 FQNNGV. The chain's CDR3 is CASSLSPVIDTQYF. The CDR3 DNA sequence: TGTGCCAGCAGCTTATCCCCCGTCATAGATACGCAGTATTTT.

This clonotype showed up many times. This chain links TRBV7-8 with TRBJ1-4, with a possible D match to TRBD1 (6 bases). Germline CDR1 and CDR2: SGHVS and FQNEAQ. V lost 5 bases and J 0 bases, leaving 13 bases between the germline ends. This CDR3 is built from 16 residues. This CDR3 reads CASSPYRVATNEKLFF. In DNA form, the CDR3 reads TGTGCCAGCAGCCCATACAGGGTTGCAACTAATGAAAAACTGTTTTTT.

Many counts were recorded for this clonotype. V gene TRBV7-3 combines with J gene TRBJ1-4; 7 bases fit TRBD1. Germline V CDR1 and CDR2: SGHTA, FQGTGA. The V and J ends lost 3 bases and 4 bases, in that order; junction bases with no gene match: 2. CDR3 size: 14 residues. The CDR3 bases are TGTGCCAGCAGCTTGACAGGGAATAATGAAAAACTGTTTTTT. This encodes CASSLTGNNEKLFF.

The table lists this clonotype with many counts. CDR3 DNA: TGTGCCAGCAGTTACGACAGGAATCAGCCCCAGCATTTT. Amino acids: CASSYDRNQPQHF. The J gene is TRBJ1-5, the V gene TRBV6-5, with a weak D call TRBD1 (6 bases). The V gene's germline CDR1 is MNHEY and CDR2 SVGAGI. Trimming left V 2 bases short and J 4 bases short, with 6 bases between. The CDR3 loop spans 13 amino acids.

This clonotype has at least ten counts. CDR3 in amino acids: CASSPRGGTSGQETQYF. The CDR3 nucleotides are TGTGCCAGCAGCCCACGGGGAGGGACTAGCGGACAAGAGACCCAGTACTTC. The chain employs TRBV11-3 and TRBJ2-5, with 11 bases matching TRBD2. The CDR3 extends over 17 amino acids. From germline, CDR1 is SGHNT and CDR2 YENEEA. After removal of 5 bases from V and 2 bases from J, the junction contained 10 bases not matched to a gene.

This clonotype has more than one count but fewer than ten. The CDR3 spells CASSPPWARVAAEAFF. The DNA of the CDR3 is TGTGCCAGCTCACCACCGTGGGCCAGGGTGGCGGCTGAAGCTTTCTTT. This chain joins TRBV18 and TRBJ1-1; D may be TRBD1 (5 bases). Germline loops: CDR1 KGHSH, CDR2 LQKENI. CDR3 length equals 16 residues. V was pared by 0 bases and J by 6 bases, with 17 bases between.

This clonotype occurred many times. The gene calls are TRBV4-3 and TRBJ1-1; D call uncertain. Trimming left V 2 bases short and J 0 bases short, with 19 bases between. From germline, CDR1 is LGHNA and CDR2 YSLEER. The CDR3 has 18 amino acids. CDR3 sequence: CASSQKMGLKVMNTEAFF. The CDR3 DNA is TGCGCCAGCAGCCAAAAGATGGGCTTAAAAGTCATGAACACTGAAGCTTTCTTT.

This clonotype was counted many times. The chain employs TRBV20-1 and TRBJ2-5; D is ambiguous. V shed 5 bases and J shed 2 bases, with 9 bases lying between them. The CDR3 covers 12 residues. Germline V CDR1 and CDR2: DFQATT, SNEGSKA (reference sequence). The CDR3 region is CSAPTLQETQYF. CDR3 in DNA: TGCAGTGCTCCGACGTTGCAAGAGACCCAGTACTTC.

This clonotype was counted many times. The chain couples TRBV6-5 to TRBJ1-4, with D unclear. Trimming stripped 7 bases from V and 6 bases from J, with 18 bases between. The CDR3 is 15 residues long. Germline V lookup: CDR1 MNHEY, CDR2 SVGAGI. Here the CDR3 reads CASKPTTDSYEKLFF. The CDR3 DNA is TGTGCCAGCAAGCCTACGACGGACTCCTATGAAAAACTGTTTTTT.

On this clonotype itself: Being one base from a much bigger clone, this may be a read error. The chain joins TRBV7-3 to TRBJ2-1, with TRBD2 as a possible D gene (6 bases). Germline CDR1 reads SGHTA; CDR2 reads FQGTGA. The CDR3 totals 18 residues. Trimming took off 4 bases at V and 5 bases at J, with 24 bases between the two ends. In DNA form, the CDR3 reads TGTGCCAGCAGCTCAAGACTAGGCGTCAGGGTAGGGAACAATGAGCAGTTCTTC. It codes for CASSSRLGVRVGNNEQFF.

This clonotype was counted many times. The chain carries TRBV10-3 and TRBJ1-2; 10 bases line up with TRBD1. CDR1 is ENHRY, CDR2 SYGVKD, per germline. The CDR3 runs to 13 residues. V gave up 7 bases and J gave up 6 bases; unmatched junction bases: 5. The CDR3 sequence is CAINTGTGDGYTF. CDR3 nucleotides: TGTGCCATCAATACCGGGACAGGGGATGGCTACACCTTC.